This T cell receptor (beta chain) is from a study of blood T cell dynamics during melanoma immunotherapy. As to time point: week 3, after first cycle of checkpoint inhibitor. Prior systemic cancer therapy, immunosuppressant use and other active malignancies excluded patients. This clone was counted a few times. Data came from immunoSEQ multiplex PCR; TCRdb stores just in-frame clones and leaves some out. The sample shows 6,000 or so clones, around 90% of them seen only once. The V gene's germline CDR1 is SEHNR and CDR2 FQNEAQ (reference sequence). With 5 bases removed from V and 2 bases from J, the gap between germline ends came to 18 bases. The CDR3 contains 16 residues.

This TCR was sampled from a human donor with melanoma. Sequences were derived from blood, sampled from a patient treated with checkpoint blockade. V usage is TRBV7-9 and J usage is TRBJ1-1; D might be TRBD1 (6 bases). The CDR3 spells CASSRQTLQGNTEAFF. For the CDR3, the DNA is TGTGCCAGCAGCCGACAAACCCTACAGGGTAACACTGAAGCTTTCTTT.